This T cell receptor beta chain derives from a study of control samples from healthy donors and cancer patients. Sequencing was performed with immunoSEQ multiplex PCR; in TCRdb, only in-frame clones are kept and a portion is missing. The data show some 120,000 clones, roughly 90% seen once. V lost 5 bases and J lost 0, with 14 bases in between. CDR1 and CDR2 from the germline V gene are MNHNY and SVGAGI (reference sequence). The CDR3 sequence is 17 residues long. The sequence was collected from a man in his fifties or sixties in good health. This chain links TRBV6-6 with TRBJ2-6; D not resolved. Material: blood. The DNA for the CDR3 is TGTGCCAGCAGTCGCGCAGGACCGACCTCTGGGGCCAACGTCCTGACTTTC. The encoded protein is CASSRAGPTSGANVLTF.